The 27 T cell receptor beta chains listed next were all sequenced from one sample in a study of T cells in localized non-small cell lung cancer. The table came from immunoSEQ multiplex PCR; TCRdb's copy has only in-frame clones and leaves some out. The sample has 45,000 to 55,000 clones; roughly 80% are singletons. Sequences were derived from peripheral blood, sampled before any cancer treatment. The receptors stem from a man aged 40-75 years with stage I squamous cell lung carcinoma.

This clone was detected once. V and J are TRBV6-6 and TRBJ1-3; 7 bases are a match to TRBD1. CDR3 size: 16 residues. After removal of 8 bases from V and 2 bases from J, the junction contained 12 bases not matched to a gene. Germline V CDR1 and CDR2: MNHNY, SVGAGI (reference sequence). The CDR3 sequence is CASGKTRGGTGNTIYF. CDR3 nucleotides: TGTGCCAGCGGAAAGACCAGGGGGGGCACTGGAAACACCATATATTTT.

The gene calls are TRBV28 and TRBJ2-5, with D maybe TRBD1 (5 bases). Germline V lookup: CDR1 MDHEN, CDR2 SYDVKM. V gave up 5 bases and J gave up 2 bases, with 12 bases separating them. The CDR3 is 14 residues long. CDR3 nucleotides: TGTGCCAGCAGTCCCTTACAGGTACAAGAGACCCAGTACTTC. Protein: CASSPLQVQETQYF.

The chain links TRBV9 to TRBJ2-2; D is uncertain. Trimming removed 0 bases from V and 4 bases from J, with 4 bases in between. The germline gives CDR1 SGDLS, CDR2 YYNGEE. This CDR3 contains 13 residues. CDR3 bases: TGTGCCAGCAGCGTAGACGGCACCGGGGAGCTGTTTTTT. It codes for CASSVDGTGELFF.

This chain links TRBV27 with TRBJ2-3; D unclear. This CDR3 contains 13 residues. Germline V gene lookup returns CDR1 MNHEY and CDR2 SMNVEV (reference sequence). V gave up 5 bases and J gave up 0 bases, with 6 bases separating them. For the CDR3, the DNA is TGTGCCAGCAGTGACCTCAGCACAGATACGCAGTATTTT. Its protein product is CASSDLSTDTQYF.

This sequence joins TRBV6-5 and TRBJ1-2, with TRBD1 identical over 8 bases. Germline CDR1 and CDR2: MNHEY and SVGAGI. Germline trimming cut 7 bases from V and 8 bases from J; bases unmatched to any gene: 6. The CDR3 spans 12 residues. The CDR3 region is CASTGQVGGYTF. Written as DNA, the CDR3 is TGTGCCAGCACGGGACAGGTCGGCGGCTACACCTTC.

The V call is TRBV28, the J call TRBJ1-2; 7 bases map to TRBD1. With 6 bases clipped from V and 4 bases from J, the junction kept 8 bases outside the gene matches. CDR3 size: 14 residues. The germline CDR1 and CDR2 sequences are MDHEN and SYDVKM. CDR3 nucleotide sequence: TGTGCCAGCAGACACCAGGGGGTAGGCTATGGCTACACCTTC. This codes for CASRHQGVGYGYTF.

The rearrangement uses TRBV2 and TRBJ1-2, with a tentative D call TRBD1 (5 bases). Trimming left V 8 bases short and J 4 bases short, with 17 bases between. Germline V gene sequence: CDR1 SNHLY, CDR2 FYNNEI. CDR3 length: 14 residues. The CDR3 loop reads CASVDSKLTYGYTF. The CDR3 DNA reads as TGTGCCAGCGTAGACAGTAAATTGACCTATGGCTACACCTTC.

The chain uses TRBV6-5 and TRBJ1-6; 7 bases map to TRBD1. This CDR3 contains 15 residues. CDR1 MNHEY and CDR2 SVGAGI come from the germline V gene. With V trimmed by 10 bases and J by 7 bases, 13 bases remained unmatched. DNA of the CDR3: TGTGCCACCCGAGGGGAGGGGGCAAGGAATTCACCCCTCCACTTT. Translation: CATRGEGARNSPLHF.

This clone was seen a single time. This sequence joins TRBV5-8 and TRBJ2-7, with D maybe TRBD2 (5 bases). The CDR3 contains 14 residues. Trimming stripped 3 bases from V and 2 bases from J, with 12 bases between. Germline-derived CDR1 and CDR2 are SGHTS and YDEGEE. DNA of the CDR3: TGTGCCAGCAGCTCTGCTCGGGGAACCTACGAGCAGTACTTC. Encoded protein: CASSSARGTYEQYF.

This chain uses TRBV6-6 with TRBJ2-1; the D is unclear. Trimming left V 5 bases short and J 0 bases short, with 8 bases between. The CDR3 consists of 14 residues. The germline CDR1 and CDR2 sequences are MNHNY and SVGAGI (reference sequence). CDR3: CASSVPSSYNEQFF. DNA for the CDR3: TGTGCCAGCAGTGTCCCGAGCTCCTACAATGAGCAGTTCTTC.

This sequence joins TRBV27 and TRBJ2-1; TRBD1 agrees at 7 bases. From germline, CDR1 is MNHEY and CDR2 SMNVEV (reference sequence). With V trimmed by 7 bases and J by 0 bases, 3 bases remained unmatched. The CDR3 has 14 residues. CDR3 in DNA: TGTGCCAGCAAAAGACAGGGCTCCTACAATGAGCAGTTCTTC. This codes for CASKRQGSYNEQFF.

The sample holds one count of this clone. This chain links TRBV6-4 with TRBJ2-7, with 10 bases matching TRBD2. CDR3 length: 15 amino acids. V shed 9 bases and J 3 bases; nucleotides not matched to a gene: 11. Germline values: CDR1 MRHNA, CDR2 SNTAGT. In DNA, the CDR3 is TGTGCCAGTTATGTTGAGCGGGGGGGCCTCTACGAGCAGTACTTC. It translates to CASYVERGGLYEQYF.

J is TRBJ2-1 and V is TRBV7-2; tentative D call: TRBD2 (6 bases). The CDR3 runs to 13 residues. The V end was cut by 5 bases, the J end by 4 bases, with 9 bases between. Looked up from germline, CDR1 is SGHTA and CDR2 is FQGNSA. This CDR3 is CASSRGRYNEQFF. The CDR3 nucleotides are TGTGCCAGCAGCCGGGGGAGATACAATGAGCAGTTCTTC.

This clone appeared a single time. CDR3 sequence (DNA): TGTGCCAGCAGCCAAGGCCAGGGGAATTCACCCCTCCACTTT. It is translated as CASSQGQGNSPLHF. The genes are TRBV14 and TRBJ1-6, with a weak D call TRBD1 (6 bases). V lost 1 base to trimming and J lost 7 bases, with 8 bases between them. The V gene's germline CDR1 is SGHDN and CDR2 FVKESK. This CDR3 region has 14 residues.

The J gene is TRBJ1-1, the V gene TRBV28; no definite D call. The CDR3 sequence is 14 residues long. With 6 bases removed from V and 6 bases from J, the gap between germline ends came to 17 bases. Germline V gives CDR1 MDHEN, CDR2 SYDVKM. Here the CDR3 reads CASSRDLNYPEAFF. The CDR3 bases are TGTGCCAGCAGCCGTGACTTGAACTACCCTGAAGCTTTCTTT. Based on the CDR3 plus reference TRBV28 and TRBJ1-1, the full variable domain is DVKVTQSSRYLVKRTGEKVFLECVQDMDHENMFWYRQDPGLGLRLIYFSYDVKMKEKGDIPEGYSVSREKKERFSLILESASTNQTSMYLCASSRDLNYPEAFFGQGTRLTVV.

There are many counts of this clone. The rearrangement joins TRBV6-1 to TRBJ2-6, with D uncertain. The CDR3 has 12 amino acids. Trimming removed 8 bases from V and 6 bases from J, with 8 bases in between. Germline CDR1 MNHNS, CDR2 SASEGT. CDR3 loop: CASAWEANVLTF. Written as DNA, the CDR3 is TGTGCCAGCGCATGGGAGGCCAACGTCCTGACTTTC.

The V gene is TRBV27, the J gene TRBJ1-4; D is perhaps TRBD1 (5 bases). V shed 4 bases and J shed 4 bases, with 10 bases lying between them. The CDR3 has 14 amino acids. From germline, CDR1 is MNHEY and CDR2 SMNVEV (reference sequence). CDR3 protein: CASSSQGINEKLFF. For the CDR3, the DNA is TGTGCCAGCAGTTCGCAGGGTATTAATGAAAAACTGTTTTTT.

The chain recombines TRBV27 with TRBJ2-1; unclear D gene. V dropped 5 bases and J dropped 4 bases, with 12 bases sitting between them. The CDR3 runs 14 residues. From germline, CDR1 is MNHEY and CDR2 SMNVEV (reference sequence). The chain's CDR3 is CASSPPELYNEQFF. CDR3 DNA sequence: TGTGCCAGCAGTCCTCCGGAGCTTTACAATGAGCAGTTCTTC.

This chain joins TRBV29-1 and TRBJ2-7; D perhaps matches TRBD2 (8 bases). The CDR3 has 13 residues. Germline V gene data show CDR1 as SQVTM and CDR2 as ANQGSEA. The germline V and J ends were trimmed by 8 bases and 6 bases, with 20 bases remaining between them. CDR3: CSSREGGGSEQYF. The CDR3 region has the DNA TGCAGCTCCCGGGAGGGAGGGGGCTCCGAGCAGTACTTC.

The chain uses TRBV21-1 and TRBJ2-7; the D segment call TRBD1 is taken from the table without a DNA check. TRBV21-1 is shown as a pseudogene. The CDR3 runs 19 residues. In DNA form, the CDR3 reads TGTGCCAGCAGCAAAGACGGGACAGGGGCTACTAATAGCTCCTACGAGCAGTACTTC. Protein product: CASSKDGTGATNSSYEQYF.

V gene TRBV6-4 combines with J gene TRBJ2-3, with 8 bases identical to TRBD2. Germline V CDR1 and CDR2: MRHNA, SNTAGT. The CDR3 sequence is 16 residues long. Unmatched junction bases numbered 7, after V lost 3 bases and J lost 2 bases. The DNA for the CDR3 is TGTGCCAGCAGTGAGAGACTAGCGAGACTCACAGATACGCAGTATTTT. Encoded protein: CASSERLARLTDTQYF.

To note about this clone: Distinct nucleotide sequences in the sample also encode this CDR3. The chain uses TRBV18 and TRBJ1-3; 8 nucleotides match TRBD1. There are 15 residues in the CDR3. V shed 3 bases, J shed 0 bases, and the junction held 1 base outside the gene matches. Per germline, CDR1 KGHSH and CDR2 LQKENI. The CDR3, as DNA: TGTGCCAGCTCACCCGGACAGGGCTCTGGAAACACCATATATTTT. It specifies CASSPGQGSGNTIYF.

This clone appeared once. V is TRBV2 and J is TRBJ2-2; D remains ambiguous. CDR3 length equals 15 residues. V lost 5 bases and J 0 bases, leaving 10 bases between the germline ends. Per germline, CDR1 SNHLY and CDR2 FYNNEI. The CDR3 sequence: CASSKGLANTGELFF. CDR3 DNA sequence: TGTGCCAGCAGTAAAGGGCTAGCGAACACCGGGGAGCTGTTTTTT.

The rearrangement uses TRBV7-2 and TRBJ2-7, with D maybe TRBD2 (6 bases). Looked up from germline, CDR1 is SGHTA and CDR2 is FQGNSA. The ends were cut back, 6 bases at V and 1 base at J, with 13 bases in the middle. The CDR3 has 14 residues. As DNA, the CDR3 is TGTGCCAGCAGGTCCGCCGGGGGTTCCTACGAGCAGTACTTC. Translating it yields CASRSAGGSYEQYF.

The rearrangement uses TRBV5-8 and TRBJ1-2; no clear D. The CDR3 runs 11 residues. Deletions cut 5 bases from V and 8 bases from J, with 10 bases between. Per the germline V gene, CDR1 is SGHTS and CDR2 is YDEGEE. CDR3: CASRDIRGYTF. The CDR3, as DNA: TGTGCCAGCAGAGACATCAGGGGCTACACCTTC.

The chain links TRBV19 to TRBJ2-3; the match to TRBD2 covers 12 bases. The CDR3 is 15 amino acids. The V and J ends lost 7 bases and 5 bases, in that order; junction bases with no gene match: 7. From germline, CDR1 is LNHDA and CDR2 SQIVND (reference sequence). CDR3 sequence reads: CASTQLAGGGDTQYF. The DNA for the CDR3 is TGTGCCAGTACCCAACTAGCGGGGGGAGGAGATACGCAGTATTTT.

This clone was seen just once. The chain has TRBV6-4 and TRBJ2-6, with 10 bases lining up with TRBD2. Germline values: CDR1 MRHNA, CDR2 SNTAGT. V was clipped by 4 bases and J by 0 bases; unmatched bases: 0. The CDR3 length is 16 residues. In DNA, the CDR3 is TGTGCCAGCAGTGGGACTAGCGGCTCTGGGGCCAACGTCCTGACTTTC. Translated, it gives CASSGTSGSGANVLTF.